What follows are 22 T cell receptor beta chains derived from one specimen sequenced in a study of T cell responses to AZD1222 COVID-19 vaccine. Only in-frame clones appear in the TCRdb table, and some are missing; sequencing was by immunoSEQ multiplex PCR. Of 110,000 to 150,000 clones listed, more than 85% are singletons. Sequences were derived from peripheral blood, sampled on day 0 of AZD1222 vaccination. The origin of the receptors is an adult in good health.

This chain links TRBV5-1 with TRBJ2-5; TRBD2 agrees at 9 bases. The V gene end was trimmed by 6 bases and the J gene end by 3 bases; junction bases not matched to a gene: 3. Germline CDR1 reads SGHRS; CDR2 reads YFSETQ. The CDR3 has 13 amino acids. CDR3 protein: CASNRLAEETQYF. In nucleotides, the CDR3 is TGCGCCAGCAATCGACTAGCGGAAGAGACCCAGTACTTC.

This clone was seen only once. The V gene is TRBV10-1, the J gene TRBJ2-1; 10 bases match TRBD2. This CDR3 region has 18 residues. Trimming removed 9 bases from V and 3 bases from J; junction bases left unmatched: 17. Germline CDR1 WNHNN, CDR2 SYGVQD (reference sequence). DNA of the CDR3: TGCGCCAGGTATAGTCTCTCACTAGCGGGAAAAGGCTACAATGAGCAGTTCTTC. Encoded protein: CARYSLSLAGKGYNEQFF.

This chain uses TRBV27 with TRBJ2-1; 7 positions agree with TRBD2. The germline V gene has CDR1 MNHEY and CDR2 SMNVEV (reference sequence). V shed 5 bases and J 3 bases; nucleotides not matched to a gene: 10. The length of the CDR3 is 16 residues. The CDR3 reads CASSPAGPSGYNEQFF. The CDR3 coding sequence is TGTGCCAGCAGTCCTGCTGGGCCTAGCGGCTACAATGAGCAGTTCTTC.

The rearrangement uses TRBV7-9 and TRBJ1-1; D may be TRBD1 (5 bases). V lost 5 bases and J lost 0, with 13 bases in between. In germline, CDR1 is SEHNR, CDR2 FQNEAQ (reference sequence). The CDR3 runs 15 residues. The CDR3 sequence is CASSPWQGMNTEAFF. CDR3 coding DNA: TGTGCCAGCAGCCCATGGCAGGGCATGAACACTGAAGCTTTCTTT.

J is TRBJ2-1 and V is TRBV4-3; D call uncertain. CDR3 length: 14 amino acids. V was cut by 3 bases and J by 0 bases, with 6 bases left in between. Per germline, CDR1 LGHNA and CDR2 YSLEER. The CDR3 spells CASSQLVSYNEQFF. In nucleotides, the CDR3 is TGCGCCAGCAGCCAGCTTGTCTCCTACAATGAGCAGTTCTTC.

The CDR3 loop reads CASRTRPTQKLFF. CDR3 in DNA: TGTGCCAGCAGAACCCGGCCGACGCAAAAACTGTTTTTT. The chain joins TRBV7-2 to TRBJ1-4; D remains ambiguous. In germline, CDR1 is SGHTA, CDR2 FQGNSA. V lost 6 bases, J lost 9 bases, and 14 bases lay in between. This CDR3 is 13 amino acids long.

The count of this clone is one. DNA of the CDR3: TGTGCCAGCAGCGTAGGGGGACAGAACGTCTATGGCTACACCTTC. It specifies CASSVGGQNVYGYTF. This sequence joins TRBV9 and TRBJ1-2, with 7 positions matching TRBD1. V shed 0 bases, J shed 4 bases, and the junction held 6 bases outside the gene matches. The CDR3 is 15 residues long. In germline, CDR1 is SGDLS, CDR2 YYNGEE. The whole variable domain, remainder taken from reference TRBV9 and TRBJ1-2, is DSGVTQTPKHLITATGQRVTLRCSPRSGDLSVYWYQQSLDQGLQFLIQYYNGEERAKGNILERFSAQQFPDLHSELNLSSLELGDSALYFCASSVGGQNVYGYTFGSGTRLTVV.

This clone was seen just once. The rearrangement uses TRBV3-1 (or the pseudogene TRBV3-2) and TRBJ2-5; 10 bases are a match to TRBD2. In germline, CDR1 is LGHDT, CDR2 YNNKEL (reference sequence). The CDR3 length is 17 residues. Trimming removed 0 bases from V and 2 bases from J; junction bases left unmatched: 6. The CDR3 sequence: CASSQDLSSGGQETQYF. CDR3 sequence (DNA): TGTGCCAGCAGCCAAGATCTGTCTAGCGGGGGACAAGAGACCCAGTACTTC.

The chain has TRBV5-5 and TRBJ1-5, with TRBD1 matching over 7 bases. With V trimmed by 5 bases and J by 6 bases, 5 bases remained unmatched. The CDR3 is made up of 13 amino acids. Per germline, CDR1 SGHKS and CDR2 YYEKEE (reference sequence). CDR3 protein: CASSHDRAQPQHF. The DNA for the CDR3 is TGTGCCAGCAGTCATGACAGGGCTCAGCCCCAGCATTTT.

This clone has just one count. The CDR3 region is CASATKTGENEQYF. The CDR3 coding sequence is TGTGCCAGTGCCACTAAGACAGGAGAAAACGAGCAGTACTTC. The chain uses TRBV19 and TRBJ2-7; tentatively, D is TRBD1 (6 bases). Germline CDR1 and CDR2: LNHDA and SQIVND (reference sequence). V was trimmed by 8 bases and J by 5 bases, leaving 19 bases between them. The CDR3 is 14 amino acids.

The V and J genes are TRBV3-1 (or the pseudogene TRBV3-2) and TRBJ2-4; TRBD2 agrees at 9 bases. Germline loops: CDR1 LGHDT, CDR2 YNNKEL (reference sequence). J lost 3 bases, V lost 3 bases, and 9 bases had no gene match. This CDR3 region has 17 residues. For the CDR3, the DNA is TGTGCCAGCAGCCAGAGTAGCGGGAGCGGAGGCAAAAACATTCAGTACTTC. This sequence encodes CASSQSSGSGGKNIQYF.

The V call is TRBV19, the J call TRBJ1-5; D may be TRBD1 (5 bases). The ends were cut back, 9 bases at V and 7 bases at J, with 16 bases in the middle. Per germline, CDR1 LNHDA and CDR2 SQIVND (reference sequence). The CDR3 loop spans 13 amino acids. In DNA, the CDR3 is TGTGCCAGCCTGGGGGTGCCGGGGCAGCCCCAGCATTTT. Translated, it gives CASLGVPGQPQHF. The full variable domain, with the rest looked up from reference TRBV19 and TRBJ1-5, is DGGITQSPKYLFRKEGQNVTLSCEQNLNHDAMYWYRQDPGQGLRLIYYSQIVNDFQKGDIAEGYSVSREKKESFPLTVTSAQKNPTAFYLCASLGVPGQPQHFGDGTRLSIL.

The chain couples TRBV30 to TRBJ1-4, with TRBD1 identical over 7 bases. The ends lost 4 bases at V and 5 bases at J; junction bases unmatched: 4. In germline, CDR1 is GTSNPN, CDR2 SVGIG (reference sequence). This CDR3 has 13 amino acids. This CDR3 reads CAWKGDSNEKLFF. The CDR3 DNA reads TGTGCCTGGAAGGGGGACAGCAATGAAAAACTGTTTTTT. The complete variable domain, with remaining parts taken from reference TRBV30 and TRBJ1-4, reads SQTIHQWPATLVQPVGSPLSLECTVEGTSNPNLYWYRQAAGRGLQLLFYSVGIGQISSEVPQNLSASRPQDRQFILSSKKLLLSDSGFYLCAWKGDSNEKLFFGSGTQLSVL.

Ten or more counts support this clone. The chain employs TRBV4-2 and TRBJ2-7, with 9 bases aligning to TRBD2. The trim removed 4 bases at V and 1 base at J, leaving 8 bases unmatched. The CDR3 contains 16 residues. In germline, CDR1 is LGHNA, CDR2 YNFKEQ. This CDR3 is CASSLGETSGSYEQYF. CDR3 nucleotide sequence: TGTGCCAGCAGCCTAGGGGAAACTAGCGGGTCCTACGAGCAGTACTTC.

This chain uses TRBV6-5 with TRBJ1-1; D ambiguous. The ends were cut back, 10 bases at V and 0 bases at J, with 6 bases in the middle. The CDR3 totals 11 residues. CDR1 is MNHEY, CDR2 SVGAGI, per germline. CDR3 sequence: CATSLNTEAFF. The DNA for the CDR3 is TGTGCCACCTCACTGAACACTGAAGCTTTCTTT.

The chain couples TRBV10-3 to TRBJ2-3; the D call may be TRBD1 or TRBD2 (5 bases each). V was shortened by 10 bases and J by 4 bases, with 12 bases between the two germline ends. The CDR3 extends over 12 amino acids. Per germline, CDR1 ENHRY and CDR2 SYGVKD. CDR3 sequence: CATRQGPDTQYF. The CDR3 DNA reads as TGTGCCACACGGCAGGGACCAGATACGCAGTATTTT.

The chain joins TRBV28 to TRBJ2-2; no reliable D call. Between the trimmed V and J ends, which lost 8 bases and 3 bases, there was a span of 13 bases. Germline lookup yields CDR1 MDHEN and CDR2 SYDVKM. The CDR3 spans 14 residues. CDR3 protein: CASEAREDTGELFF. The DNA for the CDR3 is TGTGCCAGCGAGGCGCGCGAGGACACCGGGGAGCTGTTTTTT.

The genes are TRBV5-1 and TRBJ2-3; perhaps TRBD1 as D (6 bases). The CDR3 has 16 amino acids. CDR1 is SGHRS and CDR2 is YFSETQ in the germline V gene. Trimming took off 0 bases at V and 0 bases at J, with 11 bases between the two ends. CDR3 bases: TGCGCCAGCAGCTTGGCCGGACAGAAGAGCACAGATACGCAGTATTTT. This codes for CASSLAGQKSTDTQYF.

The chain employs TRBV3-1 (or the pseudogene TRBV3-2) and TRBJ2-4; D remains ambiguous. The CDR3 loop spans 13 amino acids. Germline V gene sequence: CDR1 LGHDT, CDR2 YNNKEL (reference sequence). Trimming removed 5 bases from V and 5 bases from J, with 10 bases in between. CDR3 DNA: TGTGCCAGCAGCTCCGACTCACAAAACATTCAGTACTTC. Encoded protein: CASSSDSQNIQYF.

For the CDR3, the DNA is TGTGCCAGCAGCTTTGCCCCGGCACTAGCGGGAAATGAGCAGTTCTTC. The encoded protein is CASSFAPALAGNEQFF. This rearrangement joins TRBV7-2 to TRBJ2-1; 10 bases match TRBD2. The CDR3 is 16 residues long. Germline V lookup: CDR1 SGHTA, CDR2 FQGNSA. J was trimmed by 7 bases and V by 3 bases; bases with no gene match: 9.

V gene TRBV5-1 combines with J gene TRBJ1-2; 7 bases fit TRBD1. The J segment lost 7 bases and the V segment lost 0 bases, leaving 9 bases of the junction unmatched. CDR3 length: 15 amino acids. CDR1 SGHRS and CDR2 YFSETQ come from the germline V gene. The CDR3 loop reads CASSLDQGGFPGYTF. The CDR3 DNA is TGCGCCAGCAGCTTGGACCAGGGGGGGTTTCCTGGCTACACCTTC.

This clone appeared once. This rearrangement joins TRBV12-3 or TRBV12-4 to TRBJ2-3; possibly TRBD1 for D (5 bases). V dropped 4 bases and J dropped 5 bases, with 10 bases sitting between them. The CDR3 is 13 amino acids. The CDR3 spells CASSYRQGDTQYF. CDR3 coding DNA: TGTGCCAGCAGTTATCGGCAGGGAGATACGCAGTATTTT.